A single sample is the source of the 29 T cell receptor beta chains below, sequenced in a study of blood T cell repertoires in COVID-19. Profiled with immunoSEQ multiplex PCR; TCRdb holds only in-frame clones, not every one. The top ten hold 9.8% of the sample, which has 150,000 to 200,000 clones, approximately 85% seen once. Sequencing was done on a sample of peripheral blood. These receptors were obtained from a woman older than 75 with acute or convalescent COVID-19.

V and J are TRBV11-3 and TRBJ2-3, with D unclear. Germline-derived CDR1 and CDR2 are SGHNT and YENEEA. The V and J ends lost 2 bases and 0 bases respectively, with 9 bases between them. This CDR3 region has 15 residues. The CDR3 nucleotides read TGTGCCAGCAGCTTAACCGGGTTCAGCACAGATACGCAGTATTTT. This encodes CASSLTGFSTDTQYF.

The V call is TRBV6-5, the J call TRBJ2-2; the D gene is possibly TRBD1 (6 bases). The ends were cut back, 5 bases at V and 7 bases at J, with 17 bases in the middle. CDR3 length equals 15 residues. Germline V gene lookup returns CDR1 MNHEY and CDR2 SVGAGI. This CDR3 is CASSPDRGGYGELFF. In nucleotides, the CDR3 is TGTGCCAGCAGTCCTGACAGAGGGGGTTACGGGGAGCTGTTTTTT.

The V and J genes are TRBV5-1 and TRBJ2-3, with D possibly TRBD2 on 6 matching bases. The CDR3 covers 16 residues. CDR1 is SGHRS and CDR2 is YFSETQ in the germline V gene. V was trimmed by 0 bases and J by 2 bases, leaving 13 bases between them. The CDR3 sequence: CASSLALAFSTDTQYF. CDR3 DNA sequence: TGCGCCAGCAGCTTGGCCCTAGCGTTTTCCACAGATACGCAGTATTTT.

The chain joins TRBV7-3 to TRBJ2-3; 8 bases align to TRBD1. Germline CDR1 is SGHTA and CDR2 is FQGTGA. V shed 6 bases and J 6 bases; nucleotides not matched to a gene: 11. CDR3 length: 15 residues. The CDR3 DNA is TGTGCCAGCAGTCCCAGGGGGCGATACCTCGATACGCAGTATTTT. It yields the protein CASSPRGRYLDTQYF.

The chain links TRBV14 to TRBJ1-1; D perhaps matches TRBD1 (5 bases). From germline, CDR1 is SGHDN and CDR2 FVKESK. V lost 1 base and J lost 0, with 12 bases in between. CDR3 size: 16 residues. The CDR3 region is CASSQASGVLNTEAFF. The CDR3 DNA sequence: TGTGCCAGCAGCCAAGCATCGGGGGTGCTGAACACTGAAGCTTTCTTT.

The chain links TRBV6-6 to TRBJ1-6; D is ambiguous. V lost 8 bases and J 2 bases, leaving 7 bases between the germline ends. This CDR3 comprises 13 residues. CDR1 and CDR2 (germline): MNHNY, SVGAGI (reference sequence). CDR3 protein: CASWATYNSPLHF. In nucleotides, the CDR3 is TGTGCCAGCTGGGCCACCTATAATTCACCCCTCCACTTT.

The chain has TRBV3-1 (or the pseudogene TRBV3-2) and TRBJ2-7; no clear D gene. CDR1 and CDR2 from the germline V gene are LGHDT and YNNKEL (reference sequence). Trimming pared 0 bases from V and 7 bases from J, leaving 13 bases between. This CDR3 comprises 14 residues. CDR3 loop: CASSQDVVAREQYF. The CDR3, as DNA: TGTGCCAGCAGCCAAGATGTGGTCGCCCGGGAGCAGTACTTC.

V gene TRBV10-2 combines with J gene TRBJ2-4; TRBD2 might be the D (6 bases). The CDR3 spans 16 residues. Trimming removed 5 bases from V and 1 base from J, with 15 bases in between. The germline V gene encodes CDR1 WSHSY and CDR2 SAAADI. The chain's CDR3 is CASSPLGTPAKNIQYF. For the CDR3, the DNA is TGCGCCAGCAGTCCCCTCGGGACTCCGGCCAAAAACATTCAGTACTTC.

This clone was detected once. The V gene is TRBV7-2, the J gene TRBJ1-2; 8 bases map to TRBD1. In germline, CDR1 is SGHTA, CDR2 FQGNSA. V was pared by 5 bases and J by 5 bases, with 10 bases of the junction left unmatched. The length of the CDR3 is 15 residues. The CDR3 sequence is CASSPDREVRYGYTF. Here the CDR3 DNA reads TGTGCCAGCAGCCCGGACAGGGAAGTACGGTATGGCTACACCTTC.

The chain joins TRBV3-1 (or the pseudogene TRBV3-2) to TRBJ2-3, with 7 bases matching TRBD1. This CDR3 region has 18 residues. J gave up 3 bases and V 0 bases, and 12 bases lay outside the gene matches. Germline CDR1 reads LGHDT; CDR2 reads YNNKEL (reference sequence). The CDR3 coding sequence is TGTGCCAGCAGCCAAGATCCGGCAGGGGGTGGTTTAACAGATACGCAGTATTTT. Translation gives CASSQDPAGGGLTDTQYF.

This clone was found once. CDR3 DNA: TGTGCCAGCAGTGAAGAGGGGCTGGTGGCTTTCTTT. It encodes CASSEEGLVAFF. The chain is built from TRBV2 and TRBJ1-1; possible D gene TRBD1, 5 bases. Germline V gene data show CDR1 as SNHLY and CDR2 as FYNNEI. The CDR3 length is 12 residues. V shed 1 base and J shed 11 bases, with 11 bases lying between them. The full variable domain, rest sourced from reference TRBV2 and TRBJ1-1, is EPEVTQTPSHQVTQMGQEVILRCVPISNHLYFYWYRQILGQKVEFLVSFYNNEISEKSEIFDDQFSVERPDGSNFTLKIRSTKLEDSAMYFCASSEEGLVAFFGQGTRLTVV.

The chain has TRBV5-5 and TRBJ1-1, with a possible D match to TRBD1 (6 bases). Germline assignment: CDR1 SGHKS and CDR2 YYEKEE (reference sequence). The CDR3 is made up of 13 amino acids. Trimming removed 3 bases from V and 3 bases from J, with 9 bases in between. The CDR3 nucleotides read TGTGCCAGCAGCTCACAGGGCCACACTGAAGCTTTCTTT. It is translated as CASSSQGHTEAFF.

The rearrangement joins TRBV19 to TRBJ2-5; perhaps TRBD2 as D (6 bases). The germline gives CDR1 LNHDA, CDR2 SQIVND (reference sequence). This CDR3 comprises 14 residues. V was trimmed by 1 base and J by 2 bases, leaving 8 bases between them. CDR3 sequence: CASSIVGGQETQYF. The CDR3 DNA is TGTGCCAGTAGTATAGTGGGGGGACAAGAGACCCAGTACTTC.

The chain has TRBV29-1 and TRBJ2-7; 8 bases are a match to TRBD2. The germline V gene encodes CDR1 SQVTM and CDR2 ANQGSEA. The CDR3 is 13 residues long. Germline trimming cut 2 bases from V and 0 bases from J; bases unmatched to any gene: 0. CDR3 DNA sequence: TGCAGCGTTGAACTAGCGGGCTCCTACGAGCAGTACTTC. As protein: CSVELAGSYEQYF.

The chain joins TRBV7-9 to TRBJ1-2; D unclear. CDR3 length: 13 residues. Germline V gene data show CDR1 as SEHNR and CDR2 as FQNEAQ (reference sequence). V was trimmed by 7 bases and J by 3 bases, leaving 12 bases between them. The DNA for the CDR3 is TGTGCCAGCACCCCCGGGGTCGACTATGGCTACACCTTC. It is translated as CASTPGVDYGYTF.

This sequence joins TRBV5-6 and TRBJ1-2; the D is unclear. Looked up from germline, CDR1 is SGHDT and CDR2 is YYEEEE. This CDR3 has 14 amino acids. Trimming left V 6 bases short and J 1 base short, with 13 bases between. The CDR3 sequence: CASTPRSLNYGYTF. CDR3 DNA: TGTGCCAGCACCCCCCGTAGCCTTAACTATGGCTACACCTTC. Full variable domain (rest looked up from reference TRBV5-6 and TRBJ1-2): DAGVTQSPTHLIKTRGQQVTLRCSPKSGHDTVSWYQQALGQGPQFIFQYYEEEERQRGNFPDRFSGHQFPNYSSELNVNALLLGDSALYLCASTPRSLNYGYTFGSGTRLTVV.

A few counts support this clone. This chain joins TRBV9 and TRBJ2-5; a possible D gene is TRBD1 (6 bases). The germline V and J ends were trimmed by 4 bases and 0 bases, with 10 bases remaining between them. This CDR3 has 14 residues. CDR1 SGDLS and CDR2 YYNGEE come from the germline V gene. In DNA form, the CDR3 reads TGTGCCAGCAGCCCCCGACAGGACCAAGAGACCCAGTACTTC. Translated: CASSPRQDQETQYF.

CDR3 in DNA: TGTGCCAGCAGCATCGCCGGGGGGGAGGCGTTCTTC. Protein product: CASSIAGGEAFF. The chain carries TRBV11-2 and TRBJ2-1; 8 nucleotides align to TRBD2. In germline, CDR1 is SGHAT, CDR2 FQNNGV. The J segment lost 15 bases and the V segment lost 5 bases, leaving 9 bases of the junction unmatched. The CDR3 consists of 12 residues.

CDR3 in amino acids: CASSRRRPQGGGDEQFF. The CDR3 DNA reads TGTGCCAGCAGCCGCCGAAGACCCCAGGGAGGCGGAGATGAGCAGTTCTTC. V and J are TRBV14 and TRBJ2-1; the D gene is possibly TRBD2 (6 bases). Germline V gives CDR1 SGHDN, CDR2 FVKESK. There are 17 residues in the CDR3. V was pared by 4 bases and J by 8 bases, with 24 bases between.

The gene calls are TRBV5-1 and TRBJ1-1; D not certain. CDR1 and CDR2 from the germline V gene are SGHRS and YFSETQ. The CDR3 loop spans 14 amino acids. Deletions cut 0 bases from V and 4 bases from J, with 10 bases between. This chain's CDR3 is CASSLERGGTEAFF. Written as DNA, the CDR3 is TGCGCCAGCAGCTTGGAGCGGGGTGGCACTGAAGCTTTCTTT.

This rearrangement joins TRBV27 to TRBJ1-1; D is perhaps TRBD1 (5 bases). The V end lost 6 bases, the J end lost 6 bases, and 17 bases lay between the germline ends. The CDR3 has 14 residues. Germline CDR1 is MNHEY and CDR2 is SMNVEV (reference sequence). The CDR3 DNA reads TGTGCCAGCAGCCCCGGGGGGGTCTCCCCTGAAGCTTTCTTT. This gives the protein CASSPGGVSPEAFF.

V is TRBV29-1 and J is TRBJ1-1; D gene uncertain. Per the germline V gene, CDR1 is SQVTM and CDR2 is ANQGSEA. The CDR3 runs 14 residues. Trimming removed 7 bases from V and 2 bases from J, with 17 bases in between. CDR3 protein: CSATGFATNTEAFF. CDR3 in DNA: TGCAGCGCGACGGGGTTTGCCACTAACACTGAAGCTTTCTTT.

The sample holds a few counts of this clone. V gene TRBV6-5 combines with J gene TRBJ1-2; D is unclear. This CDR3 contains 16 residues. Germline CDR1 and CDR2: MNHEY and SVGAGI. Trimming took 0 bases from V and 5 from J, leaving 16 bases between them. The CDR3: CASSYSLAGLVYGYTF. The DNA of the CDR3 is TGTGCCAGCAGTTACTCGTTAGCGGGGTTGGTTTATGGCTACACCTTC.

This clone was counted only a few times. The chain has TRBV10-3 and TRBJ2-5, with D perhaps matching TRBD2 (5 bases). V lost 0 bases and J 4 bases, leaving 12 bases between the germline ends. The length of the CDR3 is 15 residues. Germline CDR1 is ENHRY and CDR2 is SYGVKD. Written as DNA, the CDR3 is TGTGCCATCAGTGAGTCGATCGGGGTAGGAGAGACCCAGTACTTC. It is translated as CAISESIGVGETQYF.

The chain links TRBV27 to TRBJ1-4, with D unresolved. The CDR3 totals 14 residues. Germline V gene lookup returns CDR1 MNHEY and CDR2 SMNVEV (reference sequence). V lost 4 bases, J lost 3 bases, and 9 bases lay in between. This CDR3 reads CASSSEYSNEKLFF. The CDR3 bases are TGTGCCAGCAGTTCTGAGTATTCTAATGAAAAACTGTTTTTT.

This clone was picked up a small number of times. The chain links TRBV9 to TRBJ1-1; D remains unclear. The CDR3 has 14 residues. V was trimmed by 4 bases and J by 1 base, leaving 11 bases between them. CDR1 and CDR2 (germline): SGDLS, YYNGEE. The chain's CDR3 is CASSFGLSNTEAFF. The DNA for the CDR3 is TGTGCCAGCAGCTTTGGACTGTCGAACACTGAAGCTTTCTTT.

V gene TRBV11-2 combines with J gene TRBJ1-1, with D possibly matching TRBD1 (6 bases). CDR3 length: 15 amino acids. The V end was cut by 1 base, the J end by 1 base, with 10 bases between. CDR1 SGHAT and CDR2 FQNNGV come from the germline V gene. The CDR3 sequence: CASSLVATGNTEAFF. The DNA of the CDR3 is TGTGCCAGCAGCTTAGTCGCGACAGGGAACACTGAAGCTTTCTTT.

The gene calls are TRBV19 and TRBJ1-3; D is possibly TRBD1 (5 bases). The length of the CDR3 is 15 residues. Germline assignment: CDR1 LNHDA and CDR2 SQIVND (reference sequence). V lost 7 bases to trimming and J lost 0 bases, with 13 bases between them. The CDR3 DNA follows: TGTGCCAGTACCCGGAGGGGAAGCTCTGGAAACACCATATATTTT. Its protein product is CASTRRGSSGNTIYF.

This clone was observed many times. The V and J genes are TRBV10-3 and TRBJ1-2; 10 bases are shared with TRBD1. Germline V gene lookup returns CDR1 ENHRY and CDR2 SYGVKD. V was pared by 8 bases and J by 6 bases, with 6 bases of the junction left unmatched. CDR3 length: 13 residues. The CDR3 sequence: CAIGDRGRDGYTF. The CDR3 coding sequence is TGTGCCATCGGGGACAGGGGAAGGGATGGCTACACCTTC.